This TCR beta chain comes out of a study of Ad26.COV2.S vaccination and SARS-CoV-2 variants. This table comes from immunoSEQ multiplex PCR, and its TCRdb copy is limited to in-frame clones, with some not included. This table has over 350,000 clones, approximately 91% appearing once. As concerns this clone: Its antigen is not identified.

Findings and limits, study-wide: Post-vaccination breadth of spike-specific CD8+ and CD4+ T cell responses was reportedly substantial. Measurements of TCR breadth and depth may have given underestimates of the total T cell responses. Vaccine and placebo groups showed comparable non-spike TCR breadth.

Regarding treatment: around 19 received Ad26.COV2.S at low or high dose, single or two shots; 5 received placebo; per-sample allocation not given. After the first vaccine or placebo injection, samples were drawn on day 63. The shot given was an Ad26 vector that makes Wuhan-strain SARS-CoV-2 spike. Germline V gene data show CDR1 as SGHNT and CDR2 as YYREEE (reference sequence). V lost 0 bases to trimming and J lost 4 bases, with 13 bases between them. CDR3 length: 15 amino acids. Source: peripheral blood, taken in a trial of Ad26.COV2.S vaccine versus placebo. This receptor was identified in a person between 18 and 65 years old who received the Ad26.COV2.S COVID-19 vaccine or a placebo. The chain uses TRBV5-4 and TRBJ1-2; a possible D gene is TRBD1 (6 bases). As DNA, the CDR3 is TGTGCCAGCAGCTTGGGACAGGTAGTGGGCTATGGCTACACCTTC. Its translation: CASSLGQVVGYGYTF. The complete variable domain, with remaining parts taken from reference TRBV5-4 and TRBJ1-2, reads ETGVTQSPTHLIKTRGQQVTLRCSSQSGHNTVSWYQQALGQGPQFIFQYYREEENGRGNFPPRFSGLQFPNYSSELNVNALELDDSALYLCASSLGQVVGYGYTFGSGTRLTVV.